This paragraph covers one T cell receptor (beta chain) sequence. No antigen is known for it. An end of the junction differs from the germline gene, which may be a read error. This sample's RNA came from whole unsorted tissue. More than 3 cm separated this lung sample from the edge of the tumor. These data belong to a study of tumor and adjacent non-tumor tissue in lung cancer. Study-level information: Histology: 12 adenocarcinoma, 2 squamous cell carcinoma, 1 small cell lung cancer. Patients were aged about 30 to 76, 9 to 10 men and 4 to 6 women, stage I to III. Study-wide findings and caveats: Tumor tissue had significantly higher TCR diversity than normal lung. Tumor repertoires had a smaller top 100 clone share than normal lung.

This CDR3 is built from 17 residues. The V gene's germline CDR1 is SGHRS and CDR2 YFSETQ. TCRbeta libraries were built with three rounds of nested PCR, modified from ARM-PCR. TCRdb re-analysed the multiplex PCR reads in MiXCR, keeping a single row per CDR3 protein. In the table there are roughly 74,000 distinct CDR3 sequences, over 60% of which are singletons. The sequence was collected from a man in his 70s with non-small cell lung cancer. The material sequenced was distant non-tumor lung tissue. This chain joins TRBV5-1 and TRBJ2-2; D call uncertain. Here the CDR3 reads CASGLYGRGQSSGELFF. CDR3 DNA sequence: TGCGCCAGCGGCTTGTATGGTCGTGGTCAAAGTTCCGGGGAGCTGTTTTTT.